The T cell receptor (beta chain) described here comes from a study of cytomegalovirus exposure and HLA in healthy donors. The wider study: A prior analysis found some 110 million unique TCR beta sequences from about 179 million T cells.

The PCR ran on 60 Vbeta and 13 Jbeta primers. TCRdb's table, derived via immunoSEQ multiplex PCR, lists solely in-frame clones and lacks some. The sample lists 110,000 or so clones, approximately 79% occurring once. This CDR3 is built from 14 residues. V was clipped by 2 bases and J by 5 bases, with 11 bases between them. The V gene's germline CDR1 is SGHAT and CDR2 FQNNGV. This receptor was identified in a man in his fifties in good health and CMV-seropositive. The V call is TRBV11-2, the J call TRBJ2-3, with D possibly TRBD2 on 5 matching bases. Sequencing used PBMCs. Here the CDR3 reads CASSLSPRGDTQYF. The CDR3 bases are TGTGCCAGCAGCTTAAGTCCCCGGGGAGATACGCAGTATTTT. The full variable domain, in which reference TRBV11-2 and TRBJ2-3 provide the parts outside the CDR3, is EAGVAQSPRYKIIEKRQSVAFWCNPISGHATLYWYQQILGQGPKLLIQFQNNGVVDDSQLPKDRFSAERLKGVDSTLKIQPAKLEDSAVYLCASSLSPRGDTQYFGPGTRLTVL.